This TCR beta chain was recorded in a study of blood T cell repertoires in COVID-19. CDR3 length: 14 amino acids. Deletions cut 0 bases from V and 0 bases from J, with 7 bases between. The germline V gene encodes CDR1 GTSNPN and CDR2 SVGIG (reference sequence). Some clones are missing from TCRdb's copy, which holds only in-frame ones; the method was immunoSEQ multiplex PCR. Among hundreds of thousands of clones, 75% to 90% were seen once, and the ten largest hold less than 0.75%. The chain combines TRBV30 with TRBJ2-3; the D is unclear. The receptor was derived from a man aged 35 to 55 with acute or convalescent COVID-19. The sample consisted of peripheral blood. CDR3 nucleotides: TGTGCCTGGAGTGTTAGTCCTAGCACAGATACGCAGTATTTT. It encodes CAWSVSPSTDTQYF.